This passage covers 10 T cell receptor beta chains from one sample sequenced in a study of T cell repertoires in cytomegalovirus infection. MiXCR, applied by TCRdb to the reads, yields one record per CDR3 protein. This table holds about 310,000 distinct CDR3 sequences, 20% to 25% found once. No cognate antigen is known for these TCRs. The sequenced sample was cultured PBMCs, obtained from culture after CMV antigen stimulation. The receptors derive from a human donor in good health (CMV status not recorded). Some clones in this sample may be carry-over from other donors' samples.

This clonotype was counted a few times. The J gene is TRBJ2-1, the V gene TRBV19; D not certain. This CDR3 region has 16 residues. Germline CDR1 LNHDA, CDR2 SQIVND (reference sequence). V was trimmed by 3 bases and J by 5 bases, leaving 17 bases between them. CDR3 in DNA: TGTGCCAGTAGTATTTTAACCGGATTCAATAACAATGAGCAGTTCTTC. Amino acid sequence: CASSILTGFNNNEQFF.

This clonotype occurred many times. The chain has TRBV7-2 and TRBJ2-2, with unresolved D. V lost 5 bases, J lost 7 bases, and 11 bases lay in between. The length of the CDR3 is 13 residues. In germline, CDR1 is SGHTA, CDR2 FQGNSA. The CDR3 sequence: CASSLVHNGELFF. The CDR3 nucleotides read TGTGCCAGCAGCCTCGTGCACAACGGGGAGCTGTTTTTT.

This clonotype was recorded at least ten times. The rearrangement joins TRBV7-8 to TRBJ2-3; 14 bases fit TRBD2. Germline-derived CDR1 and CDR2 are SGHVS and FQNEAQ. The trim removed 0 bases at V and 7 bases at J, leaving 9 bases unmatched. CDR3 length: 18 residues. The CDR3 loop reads CASSLALTGTSGRNTQYF. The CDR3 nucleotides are TGTGCCAGCAGCTTAGCGCTCACGGGGACTAGCGGGAGAAATACGCAGTATTTT.

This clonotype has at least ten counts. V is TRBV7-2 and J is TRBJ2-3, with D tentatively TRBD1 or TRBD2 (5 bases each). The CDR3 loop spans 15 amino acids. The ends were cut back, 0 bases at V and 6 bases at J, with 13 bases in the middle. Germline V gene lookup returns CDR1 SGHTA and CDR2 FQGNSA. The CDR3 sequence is CASSLAGTAADTQYF. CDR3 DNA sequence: TGTGCCAGCAGCTTAGCTGGGACCGCGGCGGATACGCAGTATTTT.

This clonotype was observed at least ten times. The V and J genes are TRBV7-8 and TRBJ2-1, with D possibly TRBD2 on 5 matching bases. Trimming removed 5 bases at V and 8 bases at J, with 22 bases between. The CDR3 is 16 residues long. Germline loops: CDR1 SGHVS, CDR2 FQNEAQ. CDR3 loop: CASSPWIGSLRDEQFF. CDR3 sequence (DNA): TGTGCCAGCAGCCCCTGGATAGGGAGCCTTAGGGATGAGCAGTTCTTC.

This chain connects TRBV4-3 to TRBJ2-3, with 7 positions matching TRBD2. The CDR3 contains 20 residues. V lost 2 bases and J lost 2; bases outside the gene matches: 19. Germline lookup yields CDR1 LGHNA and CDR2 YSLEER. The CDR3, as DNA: TGCGCCAGCAGCCAAACCCACCAACGACGACGACTAGCCGCCACAGATACGCAGTATTTT. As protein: CASSQTHQRRRLAATDTQYF.

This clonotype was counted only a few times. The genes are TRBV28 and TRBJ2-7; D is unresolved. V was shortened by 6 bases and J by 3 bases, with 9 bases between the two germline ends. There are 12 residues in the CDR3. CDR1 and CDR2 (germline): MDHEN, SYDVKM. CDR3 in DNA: TGTGCCAGCAGCATGGCTTTCTACGAGCAGTACTTC. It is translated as CASSMAFYEQYF.

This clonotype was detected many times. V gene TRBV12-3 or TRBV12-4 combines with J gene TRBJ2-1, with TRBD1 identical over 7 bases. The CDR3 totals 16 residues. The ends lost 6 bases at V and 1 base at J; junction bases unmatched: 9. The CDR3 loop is CASRKTGLGSYNEQFF. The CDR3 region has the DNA TGTGCCAGCAGGAAGACAGGGTTAGGGTCCTACAATGAGCAGTTCTTC.

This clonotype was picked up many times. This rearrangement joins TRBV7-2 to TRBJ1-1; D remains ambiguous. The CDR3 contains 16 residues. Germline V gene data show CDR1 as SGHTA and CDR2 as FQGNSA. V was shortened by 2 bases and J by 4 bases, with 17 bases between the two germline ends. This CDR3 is CASSLREIGRGTEAFF. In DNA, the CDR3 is TGTGCCAGCAGCTTACGAGAGATCGGCCGCGGCACTGAAGCTTTCTTT.

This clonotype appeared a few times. The CDR3 reads CASSSEIGIHEQYF. As DNA, the CDR3 is TGTGCCAGCAGCTCCGAGATAGGAATCCACGAGCAGTACTTC. This chain uses TRBV7-6 with TRBJ2-7; D unclear. CDR3 length: 14 amino acids. Looked up from germline, CDR1 is SGHVS and CDR2 is FNYEAQ. Trimming removed 4 bases from V and 5 bases from J, with 15 bases in between. Based on the CDR3 plus reference TRBV7-6 and TRBJ2-7, the full variable domain is GAGVSQSPRYKVTKRGQDVALRCDPISGHVSLYWYRQALGQGPEFLTYFNYEAQQDKSGLPNDRFSAERPEGSISTLTIQRTEQRDSAMYRCASSSEIGIHEQYFGPGTRLTVT.